Here is one TCR beta chain with its context. Methods used by the authors: Estimation of nucleated cell counts relied on the amplification of reference gene primers. Libraries were prepared by immunoSEQ multiplex PCR; TCRdb keeps only in-frame clonotypes and omits some of them. The D gene and trimming were derived from the DNA, and the V and J assignments and clone size from that table. The sample has about 150,000 clones, around nine tenths seen once. The sample originates from a study of blood T cell repertoires in COVID-19. The CDR3 runs 16 residues. The V segment lost 5 bases and the J segment 0 bases; nucleotides outside the gene matches: 6. CDR1 is SEHNR and CDR2 is FQNEAQ in the germline V gene (reference sequence).

V and J are TRBV7-9 and TRBJ2-3, with 9 bases fitting TRBD1. Sequencing was carried out using peripheral blood. The sequence came from a human donor in a cohort sampled during active COVID-19. The CDR3 sequence is CASSPGQGRSTDTQYF. CDR3 coding DNA: TGTGCCAGCAGCCCGGGACAGGGCAGAAGCACAGATACGCAGTATTTT.